What follows are 14 T cell receptor beta chains derived from one specimen sequenced in a study of blood T cell repertoires in COVID-19 (dated by TCRdb to the early 2020s). Library generation was performed with the immunoSEQ multiplex PCR assay. TCRdb took this table from immuneACCESS and kept in-frame rearrangements with V and J called. Such tables lack part of the clones; where checked against another copy, unresolved V genes explain under half of the gap, and the rest is unexplained. This sample is represented by 150,000 to 200,000 clones; approximately 90% of them were singletons. The ten largest clones take up about 2.1% of the sample. Source material: peripheral blood. These receptors were taken from a man aged 65 to 79 with active or convalescent COVID-19.

This chain uses TRBV12-5 with TRBJ2-2; the match to TRBD1 covers 11 bases. CDR1 is LGHNT, CDR2 FRNRAP, per germline. V gave up 0 bases and J gave up 6 bases; unmatched junction bases: 0. This CDR3 is 15 amino acids long. The CDR3 protein is CASGLVGQGAGELFF. DNA of the CDR3: TGTGCTAGTGGTTTGGTGGGACAGGGGGCCGGGGAGCTGTTTTTT. The variable domain in full, with the rest retrieved from reference TRBV12-5 and TRBJ2-2, is DARVTQTPRHKVTEMGQEVTMRCQPILGHNTVFWYRQTMMQGLELLAYFRNRAPLDDSGMPKDRFSAEMPDATLATLKIQPSEPRDSAVYFCASGLVGQGAGELFFGEGSRLTVL.

The chain couples TRBV7-2 to TRBJ2-7, with a possible D match to TRBD2 (5 bases). The CDR3 sequence is 17 residues long. The V end lost 5 bases, the J end lost 3 bases, and 23 bases lay between the germline ends. CDR1 is SGHTA, CDR2 FQGNSA, per germline. The CDR3 protein is CASSREATSLVGYEQYF. In DNA, the CDR3 is TGTGCCAGCAGCCGGGAAGCGACGAGTTTAGTAGGCTACGAGCAGTACTTC.

This chain uses TRBV14 with TRBJ2-5; 13 bases align to TRBD2. The CDR3 is made up of 18 amino acids. Trimming removed 0 bases from V and 4 bases from J; junction bases left unmatched: 8. The germline gives CDR1 SGHDN, CDR2 FVKESK. The CDR3 loop is CASSQDFTSGRAVETQYF. The CDR3 bases are TGTGCCAGCAGCCAAGATTTCACTAGCGGGAGGGCCGTAGAGACCCAGTACTTC.

V usage is TRBV12-3 or TRBV12-4 and J usage is TRBJ1-6; D is unresolved. The CDR3 has 13 residues. Deletions cut 0 bases from V and 7 bases from J, with 4 bases between. For the CDR3, the DNA is TGTGCCAGCAGTTTAGCGGAGAATTCACCCCTCCACTTT. Protein: CASSLAENSPLHF.

The rearrangement uses TRBV6-4 and TRBJ1-1; D gene uncertain. The germline gives CDR1 MRHNA, CDR2 SNTAGT. Trimming left V 7 bases short and J 1 base short, with 16 bases between. The CDR3 has 15 residues. The CDR3 reads CASKNSYLGNTEAFF. The CDR3 DNA sequence: TGTGCCAGCAAAAACAGTTACTTGGGGAACACTGAAGCTTTCTTT.

This clone was detected only a few times. The chain joins TRBV5-1 to TRBJ2-2; D is possibly TRBD2 (5 bases). V gave up 1 base and J gave up 4 bases, with 8 bases separating them. This CDR3 is built from 14 residues. The V gene's germline CDR1 is SGHRS and CDR2 YFSETQ. CDR3 nucleotides: TGCGCCAGCAGCTTGCGGGGTACCACCGGGGAGCTGTTTTTT. This translates into CASSLRGTTGELFF.

The rearrangement links TRBV6-2 or TRBV6-3 to TRBJ2-1; 15 bases agree with TRBD2. The CDR3 consists of 18 residues. After removal of 4 bases from V and 3 bases from J, the junction contained 7 bases not matched to a gene. CDR1 and CDR2 from the germline V gene are MNHEY and SVGEGT. The CDR3 loop is CASSFRTSGRENYNEQFF. The CDR3 DNA is TGTGCCAGCAGTTTCAGGACTAGCGGGAGGGAGAACTACAATGAGCAGTTCTTC.

J is TRBJ2-7 and V is TRBV6-2 or TRBV6-3; 12 nucleotides line up with TRBD2. Germline V gene data show CDR1 as MNHEY and CDR2 as SVGEGT. The V gene end was trimmed by 4 bases and the J gene end by 5 bases; junction bases not matched to a gene: 6. This CDR3 has 15 amino acids. CDR3 DNA: TGTGCCAGCAGTTTCCCGACTAGCGGGAGAGACGAGCAGTACTTC. It is translated as CASSFPTSGRDEQYF.

The rearrangement uses TRBV6-5 and TRBJ1-6; 9 nucleotides match TRBD1. V shed 6 bases, J shed 6 bases, and the junction held 6 bases outside the gene matches. The V gene's germline CDR1 is MNHEY and CDR2 SVGAGI. This CDR3 is built from 15 residues. CDR3 residues: CASRPLGQGNSPLHF. The CDR3 DNA reads TGTGCCAGCAGACCCTTGGGACAGGGTAATTCACCCCTCCACTTT.

The chain couples TRBV28 to TRBJ1-6; D ambiguous. Germline lookup yields CDR1 MDHEN and CDR2 SYDVKM. The CDR3 is 15 residues long. V was shortened by 3 bases and J by 3 bases, with 9 bases between the two germline ends. CDR3 region: CASSFPSNYNSPLHF. DNA for the CDR3: TGTGCCAGCAGTTTCCCCAGTAACTATAATTCACCCCTCCACTTT.

The chain combines TRBV30 with TRBJ1-2, with TRBD1 matching 10 bases. Germline loops: CDR1 GTSNPN, CDR2 SVGIG (reference sequence). Trimming took 2 bases from V and 6 from J; bases not matched to a gene: 12. CDR3 length: 16 amino acids. This CDR3 reads CAWSPKSRDRGDGYTF. DNA of the CDR3: TGTGCCTGGAGTCCCAAATCCCGGGACAGGGGCGATGGCTACACCTTC. The full variable domain, completed using reference TRBV30 and TRBJ1-2, is SQTIHQWPATLVQPVGSPLSLECTVEGTSNPNLYWYRQAAGRGLQLLFYSVGIGQISSEVPQNLSASRPQDRQFILSSKKLLLSDSGFYLCAWSPKSRDRGDGYTFGSGTRLTVV.

The CDR3 loop is CASSPSGGQPQHF. The CDR3 DNA sequence: TGTGCCAGCTCACCGTCAGGGGGTCAGCCCCAGCATTTT. The rearrangement joins TRBV18 to TRBJ1-5; TRBD1 aligns across 7 bases. Trimming at V came to 3 bases and at J to 6 bases, leaving 2 bases not matched to a gene. Per the germline V gene, CDR1 is KGHSH and CDR2 is LQKENI. The CDR3 sequence is 13 residues long.

The chain combines TRBV2 with TRBJ2-1; the match to TRBD1 covers 8 bases. Germline-derived CDR1 and CDR2 are SNHLY and FYNNEI. There are 15 residues in the CDR3. The V and J ends lost 7 bases and 12 bases, in that order; junction bases with no gene match: 17. CDR3 loop: CASKDRDRLPMGQFF. The CDR3 nucleotides read TGTGCCAGCAAGGACCGGGACAGGCTCCCTATGGGGCAGTTCTTC.

The V call is TRBV27, the J call TRBJ1-6, with a possible D match to TRBD1 (6 bases). CDR3 size: 14 residues. CDR1 MNHEY and CDR2 SMNVEV come from the germline V gene (reference sequence). Trimming took off 3 bases at V and 10 bases at J, with 13 bases between the two ends. The chain's CDR3 is CASSFGGKGSPLHF. In DNA, the CDR3 is TGTGCCAGCAGTTTTGGGGGCAAGGGGTCACCCCTCCACTTT.